Presented here are 18 T cell receptor beta chains from one specimen sequenced in a study of technical replicates of blood from a few donors. Method: immunoSEQ multiplex PCR; TCRdb's copy keeps in-frame clones and lacks some. This sample has some 80,000 clones, with more than 85% found just once. Sequences were obtained from T cells isolated from PBMCs. The receptors originated from a human donor in good health.

Here the CDR3 reads CASTLGGPDTQYF. The DNA of the CDR3 is TGTGCCTCTACCTTGGGCGGGCCAGATACGCAGTATTTT. The rearrangement uses TRBV30 and TRBJ2-3, with a possible D match to TRBD2 (5 bases). V was clipped by 7 bases and J by 4 bases, with 15 bases between them. The CDR3 extends over 13 amino acids. Germline V gives CDR1 GTSNPN, CDR2 SVGIG (reference sequence).

The chain recombines TRBV7-7 with TRBJ2-3; a possible D gene is TRBD2 (5 bases). The V end was cut by 5 bases, the J end by 1 base, with 10 bases between. Looked up from germline, CDR1 is SSHAT and CDR2 is FNYEAQ (reference sequence). This CDR3 spans 14 amino acids. CDR3 loop: CASSPGVGTDTQYF. The DNA of the CDR3 is TGTGCCAGCAGCCCCGGGGTAGGCACAGATACGCAGTATTTT.

Here the CDR3 DNA reads TGTGCCACCGGCTCGGGGGGATACGAGACCCAGTACTTC. The encoded protein is CATGSGGYETQYF. The J gene is TRBJ2-5, the V gene TRBV18; 7 nucleotides agree with TRBD2. Germline lookup yields CDR1 KGHSH and CDR2 LQKENI. The J segment lost 5 bases and the V segment lost 10 bases, leaving 10 bases of the junction unmatched. There are 13 residues in the CDR3.

The rearrangement links TRBV10-1 to TRBJ2-1, with TRBD2 identical over 9 bases. The junction had 13 bases not matched to a gene; V was cut back by 6 bases and J by 7 bases. The CDR3 contains 16 residues. Per the germline V gene, CDR1 is WNHNN and CDR2 is SYGVQD (reference sequence). The CDR3 loop reads CASSPREAGGNNEQFF. The CDR3 nucleotides are TGCGCCAGCAGCCCCAGGGAAGCGGGAGGTAATAATGAGCAGTTCTTC.

The rearrangement joins TRBV5-1 to TRBJ1-1; possibly TRBD1 for D (6 bases). V was shortened by 4 bases and J by 6 bases, with 28 bases between the two germline ends. In germline, CDR1 is SGHRS, CDR2 YFSETQ. The CDR3 spans 18 residues. For the CDR3, the DNA is TGCGCCAGCAGCCCGGAGGGAGGGCTAGAGGGGGGGACCGCTGAAGCTTTCTTT. Protein product: CASSPEGGLEGGTAEAFF.

The chain joins TRBV7-2 to TRBJ1-4; 8 nucleotides agree with TRBD1. The germline CDR1 and CDR2 sequences are SGHTA and FQGNSA. V was pared by 7 bases and J by 10 bases, with 11 bases of the junction left unmatched. There are 14 residues in the CDR3. The chain's CDR3 is CASNDRDRMGKLFF. CDR3 bases: TGTGCCAGCAACGACCGGGACAGGATGGGAAAACTGTTTTTT.

The chain couples TRBV4-1 to TRBJ2-3; 11 bases match TRBD2. J was trimmed by 5 bases and V by 4 bases; bases with no gene match: 2. In germline, CDR1 is MGHRA, CDR2 YSYEKL. The CDR3 totals 14 residues. The CDR3 is CASSPLAGGDTQYF. The CDR3 DNA reads TGCGCCAGCAGCCCTCTAGCGGGAGGAGATACGCAGTATTTT.

In DNA, the CDR3 is TGTGCCAGCAGCGTAGAGGACACCCCCTACGAGCAGTACTTC. Its protein is CASSVEDTPYEQYF. The rearrangement links TRBV9 to TRBJ2-7; TRBD1 is a possible D gene (5 bases). V was pared by 0 bases and J by 2 bases, with 9 bases between. There are 14 residues in the CDR3. Germline CDR1 and CDR2: SGDLS and YYNGEE.

The table lists this clone with a count of one. The rearrangement uses TRBV27 and TRBJ2-7; tentatively, D is TRBD2 (6 bases). Germline V gene sequence: CDR1 MNHEY, CDR2 SMNVEV (reference sequence). Deletions cut 6 bases from V and 3 bases from J, with 18 bases between. This CDR3 has 15 residues. CDR3 protein: CASRNREFFVYEQYF. In DNA, the CDR3 is TGTGCCAGCAGGAACCGGGAGTTTTTCGTCTACGAGCAGTACTTC.

This chain links TRBV29-1 with TRBJ1-1; 8 bases line up with TRBD1. Germline V gene data show CDR1 as SQVTM and CDR2 as ANQGSEA. V shed 6 bases, J shed 7 bases, and the junction held 10 bases outside the gene matches. The CDR3 extends over 13 amino acids. The CDR3, as DNA: TGCAGCGTCCAGACAGGGGAGGGTAGTGAAGCTTTCTTT. Its protein is CSVQTGEGSEAFF.

This clone was seen a single time. The V and J genes are TRBV2 and TRBJ2-3; 8 positions agree with TRBD2. The ends lost 5 bases at V and 3 bases at J; junction bases unmatched: 10. In germline, CDR1 is SNHLY, CDR2 FYNNEI. The CDR3 consists of 16 residues. The CDR3 sequence is CASSKGNPGGTDTQYF. The CDR3 bases are TGTGCCAGCAGTAAAGGGAATCCGGGAGGGACAGATACGCAGTATTTT.

This chain connects TRBV27 to TRBJ1-1; unclear D gene. CDR3 length: 13 residues. Trimming removed 3 bases from V and 8 bases from J, with 13 bases in between. The germline V gene encodes CDR1 MNHEY and CDR2 SMNVEV (reference sequence). The CDR3 sequence is CASSLQIEGEAFF. The CDR3 region has the DNA TGTGCCAGCAGTTTGCAAATCGAGGGAGAAGCTTTCTTT.

The chain has TRBV27 and TRBJ1-1; TRBD1 matches 9 bases. Germline V lookup: CDR1 MNHEY, CDR2 SMNVEV (reference sequence). The CDR3 has 15 residues. After removal of 7 bases from V and 5 bases from J, the junction contained 11 bases not matched to a gene. The CDR3 region is CASINRGRGLTEAFF. The DNA for the CDR3 is TGTGCCAGCATTAACAGGGGGCGCGGTCTGACTGAAGCTTTCTTT.

This chain uses TRBV10-3 with TRBJ2-1, with 14 bases that match TRBD2. Germline loops: CDR1 ENHRY, CDR2 SYGVKD. CDR3 length equals 17 residues. V dropped 11 bases and J dropped 3; count of bases not matched to a gene: 12. CDR3 residues: CAVRLAGGPVSYNEQFF. Here the CDR3 DNA reads TGTGCCGTTCGACTAGCGGGAGGGCCAGTGAGCTACAATGAGCAGTTCTTC.

V usage is TRBV28 and J usage is TRBJ2-7; D unresolved. This CDR3 spans 16 amino acids. Trimming took 3 bases from V and 3 from J, leaving 18 bases between them. Germline CDR1 and CDR2: MDHEN and SYDVKM. The CDR3 DNA is TGTGCCAGCAGTTTGTCTCCCCCCCCGGAGTTCTACGAGCAGTACTTC. Translated, it gives CASSLSPPPEFYEQYF.

The V and J genes are TRBV29-1 and TRBJ2-1; D is possibly TRBD1 (6 bases). Per the germline V gene, CDR1 is SQVTM and CDR2 is ANQGSEA. This CDR3 is 14 amino acids long. The V end was cut by 4 bases, the J end by 1 base, with 11 bases between. CDR3 in DNA: TGCAGCGTTGTGGACAGAAGGTCCTACAATGAGCAGTTCTTC. It codes for CSVVDRRSYNEQFF.

This chain connects TRBV5-6 to TRBJ2-4; TRBD2 is a possible D gene (6 bases). The CDR3 runs 16 residues. With 3 bases removed from V and 8 bases from J, the gap between germline ends came to 21 bases. Germline V CDR1 and CDR2: SGHDT, YYEEEE. CDR3 in amino acids: CASSSVRGNLIDIQYF. As DNA, the CDR3 is TGTGCCAGCAGCTCCGTGCGGGGCAATCTTATCGACATTCAGTACTTC.

On this clone itself: Compared with germline, one end of the junction differs, possibly owing to a read error. The V gene is TRBV7-7, the J gene TRBJ2-7; 10 bases agree with TRBD2. This CDR3 is 13 amino acids long. From germline, CDR1 is SSHAT and CDR2 FNYEAQ (reference sequence). CDR3 in DNA: TGTGCTAGCAGCCCTAGCGGGAGTAACGAGCAGTACTTC. Translated: CASSPSGSNEQYF.